The T cell receptor (beta chain) under discussion was sequenced for a study of shared clonotypes between healthy human individuals (TCRdb year 2020). Regarding the research as a whole: The cohort included three men and a couple of women between 18 and 49 years of age. For each donor, CD4 naive and CD4 memory were each given three plates, CD8 naive was given two plates, and CD8 memory was given one plate. To estimate repertoire size and how much clonotypes are shared between individuals, the study performed deep sequencing of blood TCR repertoires from a few healthy adults. To increase sequencing depth and limit assay-specific biases, different laboratories used diverse techniques to prepare libraries and sequence TCR repertoires. Each donor's leukapheresis produced roughly between roughly 0.85 and 9.5 billion PBMCs.

TCR CDR3 regions were amplified from genomic DNA by multiplex PCR using the deep immunoSEQ assay. Genomic DNA extracted from each cell subset was distributed evenly over all wells of several immunoSEQ 96-well plates, and each plate served as one replicate. For sorted subsets, each replicate PCR was loaded with roughly 190 ng genomic DNA, equivalent to 25,000 to 35,000 T cell genomes. The purified libraries were quantified using a Qubit 3.0 fluorometer, sized with a Bioanalyzer 2100, and then quantified again using the KAPA Library Quantification kit. A separate single-read 150-cycle Illumina NextSeq 550 flow cell was used to sequence each immunoSEQ 96-well plate. As for the original processing: The immunoSEQ output contained only junctional sequences without quality scores, so filtering could not match that applied to full-length reads. Sequences were annotated with PyIR, a Python wrapper for IgBLAST v1.9, using IMGT germline references to assign V/J genes and CDR3. Reads were filtered out if the reads had weak V/J assignments (E-value above 1e-6), no CDR3, stop codons, out-of-frame junctions, or ambiguous translated residues. V3J clonotypes were defined as sequences sharing an identical inferred V gene, J gene, and CDR3 amino acid sequence. To compute the percentage overlap between repertoires, the number of shared unique clonotypes was divided by the size of the smaller repertoire. Repertoire richness was assessed with RTK rarefaction, the Chao1 estimator, and Recon v2.1 estimates of unobserved clonotypes. Generation probabilities for all TCRbeta clonotypes obtained by the gDNA method from a handful of donors were computed using OLGA. Held by TCRdb, this immuneACCESS table contains in-frame sequences only and omits some clones. Under half of the omission traces to an unresolved V gene where checked; the cause of the rest is unknown. The V and J calls and clone size are taken from that table; D and trimming were inferred from the DNA. This sample comprises about a million clones, about 75% of them detected only once. The ten largest clones add up to 1.2% to 1.5% of the sample.

CDR1 and CDR2 are drawn from the germline V gene (reference sequence): LNHNV, YYDKDF. The germline V end is reduced by 0 bases and the J end by 8 bases; junction bases left unmatched: 7. From the cysteine through the phenylalanine, the CDR3 covers 15 amino acids. Only CDR3 DNA is held: 45 bases, read in frame from base 1. A remark on this clone: There is no known antigen for this receptor. One base away there is no much larger clone; base qualities are not given.

Donors were healthy HIV-negative adults with no recently reported acute infections or vaccinations. Every donor was a Caucasian adult living in Nashville, Tennessee, USA. CD4+ T cells were enriched by magnetic negative selection, after which naive cells were positively selected on CD45RA and the negative fraction was taken as the memory subset. Blood was obtained by leukapheresis, after which PBMCs were separated by Ficoll-Histopaque density gradient centrifugation and cryopreserved in liquid nitrogen vapor phase. Analytical flow cytometry was used to check the purity and quantity of every magnetically sorted T cell population. Genomic DNA was isolated from each sorted fraction and quantified by UV absorbance on a Nanodrop 2000c. Paper-wide results and their limitations: Rarefaction of sorted-subset datasets indicated incomplete sequencing despite the large sequencing depth. Compared with non-shared clonotypes, the clonotypes found in all four sorted-subset donors had higher generation probabilities. Based on pairwise subsampling, the degree of clonotype sharing among donors was expected to be affected by sequencing depth. The small number of donors limited the genetic and exposure-history diversity represented. Larger estimated clonotype richness was generally found for naive subsets than for memory subsets. Roughly 5.2% of naive CD4, 3.5% of naive CD8, approximately 2% of memory CD4, and over 0.35% of memory CD8 clonotypes were shared across several donors. Sampling was restricted to blood, and TCR repertoires in tissue are likely to differ from TCR repertoires in blood.

Input material: memory CD4+ T cells sorted from blood. The cell subset or site label corresponds to: CD45RA-negative fraction. This clonotype was obtained from a young man in good health. The rearranged chain carries TRBV15 and TRBJ1-2, with TRBD1 identical over 9 junction bases. CDR3 reads: CATSREGTGRSGYTF. The nucleotide sequence is TGTGCCACCAGCAGAGAGGGGACAGGGAGGAGCGGCTACACCTTC.